This T cell receptor beta chain was identified in a study of blood T cell repertoires in COVID-19. About the study: Specimens from acute and convalescent COVID-19 originated in the United States, Italy and Spain. Nucleic acid was either cDNA or gDNA, and it came from T cells, B-cell-depleted T cells, or PBMCs.

The Seattle patients joined while their infection was active and were tracked longitudinally afterward. In the source study's methods: Amplification with reference gene primers provided the estimates of nucleated cell counts. Clones were read by immunoSEQ multiplex PCR, and TCRdb kept only the in-frame ones, dropping some. D and trimming come from the DNA, and the V and J calls and clone size come from that table. The sample records some 190,000 clones, roughly 80% being singletons. What was sequenced was peripheral blood. The source of this sequence is a woman aged 80 or over with COVID-19, enrolled during active disease.

The CDR3 nucleotides read TGCGCCAGCAGCTTGGTGGCGGGGAACTACAATGAGCAGTTCTTC. Translation gives CASSLVAGNYNEQFF. The rearrangement joins TRBV5-1 to TRBJ2-1; TRBD2 might be the D (6 bases). The germline V gene has CDR1 SGHRS and CDR2 YFSETQ. This CDR3 contains 15 residues. Trimming shortened V by 0 bases and J by 3 bases, and 10 bases separated the two germline ends.